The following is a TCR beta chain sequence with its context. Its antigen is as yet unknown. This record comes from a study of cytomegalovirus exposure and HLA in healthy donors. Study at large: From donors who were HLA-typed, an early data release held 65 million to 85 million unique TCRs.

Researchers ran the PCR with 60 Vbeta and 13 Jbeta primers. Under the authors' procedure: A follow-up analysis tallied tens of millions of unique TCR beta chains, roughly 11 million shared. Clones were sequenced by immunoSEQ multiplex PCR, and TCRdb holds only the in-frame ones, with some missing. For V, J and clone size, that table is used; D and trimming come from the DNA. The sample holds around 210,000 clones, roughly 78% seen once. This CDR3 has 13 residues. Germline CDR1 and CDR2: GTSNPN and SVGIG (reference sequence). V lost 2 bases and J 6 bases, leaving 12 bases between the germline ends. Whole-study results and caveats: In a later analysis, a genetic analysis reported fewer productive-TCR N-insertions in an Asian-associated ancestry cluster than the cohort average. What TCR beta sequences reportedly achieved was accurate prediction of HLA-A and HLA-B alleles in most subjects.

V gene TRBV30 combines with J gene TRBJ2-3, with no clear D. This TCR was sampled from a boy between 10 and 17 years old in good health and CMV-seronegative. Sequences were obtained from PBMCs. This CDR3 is CAWSNRGDDTQYF. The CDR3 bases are TGTGCCTGGAGTAATCGAGGTGACGATACGCAGTATTTT.